This is a list of T cell receptor beta chains from one sample in a study of breast tumors, draining lymph nodes, adjacent tissues. MiXCR was run by TCRdb on the multiplex PCR reads, yielding one entry per CDR3 protein. Of some 130,000 distinct CDR3 sequences listed, 15% to 20% are singletons. The material sequenced was axillary lymph node tissue. All receptors derive from a female donor with breast cancer. Some clones in this sample may be carry-over from other donors' samples. The CDR3 runs from the conserved cysteine through the conserved F or W. The D gene is left open where the match is weak. A row's size may be missing; if present it is once, few, many or a size class.

abundance,v_gene,d_gene,j_gene,CDR3nt,CDR3aa
many,TRBV7-6,-,TRBJ2-3,TGTGCCAGCAGCTTTTTCACAGATACGCAGTATTTT,CASSFFTDTQYF
many,TRBV5-4,TRBD1,TRBJ2-7,TGTGCCAGCAGCGGGGTTCGACAGGGAGTCGACGAGCAGTACTTC,CASSGVRQGVDEQYF
many,TRBV6-1,-,TRBJ2-1,TGTGCCAGCAGTGAAGGGGGACCGAACAATGAGCAGTTCTTC,CASSEGGPNNEQFF
many,TRBV6-4,TRBD1,TRBJ2-2,TGTGCCAGCAATACCGGGACAGGGAACACCGGGGAGCTGTTTTTT,CASNTGTGNTGELFF
many,TRBV2,-,TRBJ1-4,TGTGCCAGCAGTGAAGTGGTTGCAACTAATGAAAAACTGTTTTTT,CASSEVVATNEKLFF
few,TRBV12-3/TRBV12-4,TRBD2,TRBJ2-2,TGTGCCAGCAGTTTATTACGTGGAGCGGGGGGGCCCGGGGAGCTGTTTTTT,CASSLLRGAGGPGELFF
-,TRBV18,TRBD1,TRBJ1-4,TGTGCCAGCTCAGATCGACAGGGGACTAATGAAAAACTGTTTTTT,CASSDRQGTNEKLFF
many,TRBV28,-,TRBJ2-7,TGCGCCAGCAGCCAACAGGGTTACGAGCAGTACTTC,CASSQQGYEQYF
-,TRBV2,-,TRBJ1-5,TGTGCCAGCAGTGGAGGGTGGGCTCAGCCCCAGCATTTT,CASSGGWAQPQHF
many,TRBV20-1,TRBD1,TRBJ2-7,TGCAGTGCTTCGACCGGGACAGGGTACTACGAGCAGTACTTC,CSASTGTGYYEQYF
many,TRBV6-1,TRBD1,TRBJ1-6,TGTGCCAGCAGTGATCTGGGACAGGGCTATTCACCCCTCCACTTT,CASSDLGQGYSPLHF
many,TRBV20-1,-,TRBJ2-3,TGCAGTGCTAGACCAGCACCAGATACGCAGTATTTT,CSARPAPDTQYF
-,TRBV28,-,TRBJ2-6,TGTGCCAGCAGTTTTAGCACCGGCTCTGGGGCCAACGTCCTGACTTTC,CASSFSTGSGANVLTF
many,TRBV7-8,-,TRBJ2-2,TGTGCCAGCAGCTTTTGGACAGCCAACACCGGGGAGCTGTTTTTT,CASSFWTANTGELFF
few,TRBV3-1,TRBD2,TRBJ2-2,TGTGCCAGCAGCCAAAGTTGGCGGGGGGGAAGGAAGACCGGGGAGCTGTTTTTT,CASSQSWRGGRKTGELFF
-,TRBV3-1,-,TRBJ2-4,TGTGCCAGCAGCCAAGATCCGGAGAGAAACATTCAGTACTTC,CASSQDPERNIQYF
few,TRBV6-6,TRBD2,TRBJ2-2,TGTGCCAGCAGCATAGCGGGGGATAACACCGGGGAGCTGTTTTTT,CASSIAGDNTGELFF
-,TRBV20-1,-,TRBJ1-1,TGCAGTGCTAGACCGATGGCTTTCTTT,CSARPMAFF
many,TRBV5-1,-,TRBJ2-7,TGCGCCAGCAGCTTCCTTGTGGGGACGAGCTCCTACGAGCAGTACTTC,CASSFLVGTSSYEQYF
many,TRBV6-5,TRBD1,TRBJ2-3,TGTGCCAGCAGTTACAGGGGGCCCGATGATACGCAGTATTTT,CASSYRGPDDTQYF
many,TRBV5-1,TRBD2,TRBJ2-1,TGCGCCAGCAGCCTTGTCACCGGGACTAGCGGGAGTCATGAGCAGTTCTTC,CASSLVTGTSGSHEQFF
many,TRBV20-1,-,TRBJ2-7,TGCAGTGCCCTAAGGGCCAACACCTACGAGCAGTACTTC,CSALRANTYEQYF
-,TRBV10-1,TRBD2,TRBJ2-3,TGCGCCAGCGGCGCCGGGACTAGCGGCGCAGATACGCAGTATTTT,CASGAGTSGADTQYF
many,TRBV14,-,TRBJ2-7,TGTGCCAGCAGCCAAGGGGTCGAGCAGTACTTC,CASSQGVEQYF
many,TRBV20-1,-,TRBJ1-4,TGCAGTGCTACTTACGCGGGGGCAGATGAAAAACTGTTTTTT,CSATYAGADEKLFF
many,TRBV6-5,-,TRBJ2-3,TGTGCCAGTTCCCGGGGGACTAGCACAGATACGCAGTATTTT,CASSRGTSTDTQYF
many,TRBV2,TRBD2,TRBJ2-3,TGTGCCAGCAGTCATAGCGGGAGTGGGGTAGATACGCAGTATTTT,CASSHSGSGVDTQYF
many,TRBV5-1,-,TRBJ1-4,TGCGCCAGCGGCCCGGGCCTAACTAATGAAAAACTGTTTTTT,CASGPGLTNEKLFF
-,TRBV19,TRBD1,TRBJ2-2,TGTGCCAGTAGTATCGACAGGGCCAACACCGGGGAGCTGTTTTTT,CASSIDRANTGELFF
many,TRBV5-1,TRBD2,TRBJ2-1,TGCGCCAGCAGCTTGGAGGCGCGGGGGGGGCTGGCCTACTTCTTC,CASSLEARGGLAYFF
-,TRBV20-1,TRBD2,TRBJ2-2,TGCAGTGCTGAGATAGCGGGCCTGACCGGGGGGCTGTTTTTT,CSAEIAGLTGGLFF
many,TRBV20-1,-,TRBJ2-3,TGCAGTGCTAAGGTCGCAGATACGCAGTATTTT,CSAKVADTQYF
many,TRBV27,-,TRBJ1-6,TGTGCCAGCAGTTTCATGCCTGCCAATTCACCCCTCCACTTT,CASSFMPANSPLHF
many,TRBV29-1,-,TRBJ1-5,TGCAGCGTTGAAACAGATAGCAATCAGCCCCAGCATTTT,CSVETDSNQPQHF
many,TRBV9,-,TRBJ2-5,TGTGCCAGCAGTGGGGGGCCGCAAGAGACCCAGTACTTC,CASSGGPQETQYF
many,TRBV10-1,TRBD1,TRBJ2-5,TGCGCCAGCAACGACAGGGTCCAGGAGACCCAGTACTTC,CASNDRVQETQYF
many,TRBV4-1,-,TRBJ2-1,TGCGCCAGACATCGTCGGAATGAGCAGTTCTTC,CARHRRNEQFF
few,TRBV3-1,TRBD2,TRBJ2-2,TGTGCCAGCAGCCCGCCCGCTAGCGGGATCGGGGAGCTGTTTTTT,CASSPPASGIGELFF
many,TRBV6-6,TRBD1,TRBJ1-6,TGTGCCAGCAGTCCGTTACAGGGGGCGTCGAATTCACCCCTCCACTTT,CASSPLQGASNSPLHF
-,TRBV27,-,TRBJ1-6,TGTGCCAGCAGTTTGTACGTGCGGCAAAGCTCCTATGATTCACCCCTCCACTTT,CASSLYVRQSSYDSPLHF
many,TRBV9,TRBD1,TRBJ2-1,TGTGCCAGCAGCGTCTTGACAGGGGGCGAAAACAATGAGCAGTTCTTC,CASSVLTGGENNEQFF
-,TRBV11-2,-,TRBJ2-3,TGTGCCAGCAGCCCCAGACATCCTTGGGGGACCTCAGATACGCAGTATTTT,CASSPRHPWGTSDTQYF
many,TRBV9,TRBD2,TRBJ2-3,TGTGCCAGCAGCGTAGCTAGCGGGAGCTCTATAGATACGCAGTATTTT,CASSVASGSSIDTQYF
few,TRBV18,-,TRBJ2-3,TGTGCCAGCTCAGGGGGAACTAGCACAGATACGCAGTATTTT,CASSGGTSTDTQYF
many,TRBV6-5,TRBD1,TRBJ2-6,TGTGCCAGCAGTTGGGACAGGGCTGGGGCCAACGTCCTGACTTTC,CASSWDRAGANVLTF
many,TRBV29-1,TRBD2,TRBJ2-1,TGCAGCGTTGAAACTGGTAGCGGGGGGACGAATGAGCAGTTCTTC,CSVETGSGGTNEQFF
many,TRBV20-1,-,TRBJ1-6,TGCAGTGCTATTGTTACGAGTTATAATTCACCCCTCCACTTT,CSAIVTSYNSPLHF
few,TRBV19,TRBD2,TRBJ2-1,TGTGCCAGTAGTATAGATCTGGGGCTAGCGGGAGTCGATGAGCAGTTCTTC,CASSIDLGLAGVDEQFF
few,TRBV27,-,TRBJ2-6,TGTGCCAGCACCAAACTGGACAGCTCTGGGGCCAACGTCCTGACTTTC,CASTKLDSSGANVLTF
many,TRBV24-1,TRBD1,TRBJ1-2,TGTGCCACCAGTGATTTGTCGGGACAGGGGGCTAAGTATGGCTACACCTTC,CATSDLSGQGAKYGYTF
-,TRBV28,TRBD2,TRBJ2-5,TGTGCCAGCAGGATAGCGGGTTTAGAAAAGACCCAGTACTTC,CASRIAGLEKTQYF